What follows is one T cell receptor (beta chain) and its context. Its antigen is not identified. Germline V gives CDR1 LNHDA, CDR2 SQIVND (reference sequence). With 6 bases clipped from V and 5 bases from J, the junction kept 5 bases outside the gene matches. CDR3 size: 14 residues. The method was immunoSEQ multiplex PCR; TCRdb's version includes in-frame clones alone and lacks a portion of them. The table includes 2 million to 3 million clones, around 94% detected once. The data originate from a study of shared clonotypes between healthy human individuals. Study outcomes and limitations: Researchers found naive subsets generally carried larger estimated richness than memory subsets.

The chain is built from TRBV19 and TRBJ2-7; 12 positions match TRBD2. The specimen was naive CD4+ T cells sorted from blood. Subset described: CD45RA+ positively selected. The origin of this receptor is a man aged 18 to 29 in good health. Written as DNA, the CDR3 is TGTGCCAGTAGCAGACTAGCGGGAGTCCACGAGCAGTACTTC. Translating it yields CASSRLAGVHEQYF.